This TCR beta chain emerged from a study of Ad26.COV2.S vaccination and SARS-CoV-2 variants. Study in general: Donor allocation was to the COV1001 Ad26.COV2.S trial arm. Ad26.COV2.S, an intramuscular injection, was given once or twice 56 days apart.

This sample's treatment: 19 received Ad26.COV2.S at low or high dose, single or two shots; a few received placebo; per-sample allocation not given. At day 63 after the first vaccine or placebo injection, samples were drawn. This person who donated was an adult of 18-55 years in Boston. Note on this clone: The antigen is undetermined.

The protocol was immunoSEQ multiplex PCR, while the TCRdb copy is restricted to in-frame clones and leaves out a portion. The sample records roughly 300,000 clones, around nine tenths being singletons. Regarding the study as a whole: Spike-specific TCR breadth was greater in vaccine than placebo recipients.

Per germline, CDR1 SGHRS and CDR2 YFSETQ. The CDR3 is 14 residues long. Trimming stripped 0 bases from V and 6 bases from J, with 12 bases between. The receptor's source is a person aged 18-60 years who received the Ad26.COV2.S COVID-19 vaccine or a placebo. Material: peripheral blood, obtained in a trial of Ad26.COV2.S vaccine versus placebo. The genes are TRBV5-1 and TRBJ1-1; D remains ambiguous. The DNA of the CDR3 is TGCGCCAGCAGCTTGGGGCCGGGTAGCCCTGAAGCTTTCTTT. It translates to CASSLGPGSPEAFF.